Listed below are T cell receptor beta chains from one sample, sequenced in a study of blood T cell repertoires in COVID-19. Profiling relied on immunoSEQ multiplex PCR, and the TCRdb table lists in-frame clones only, not all of them. The sample has 140,000 or so clones, 70% to 90% seen once. The sequenced sample consisted of PBMCs or T cells enriched from blood (not recorded which). These receptors all stem from a middle-aged woman who had recovered from COVID-19. The CDR3 runs from the conserved cysteine through the conserved F or W. A D gene is named only where the DNA matches it firmly. Only some rows state a clone size, as once, few, many or a class for expanded clones.

abundance	v_gene	len	j_gene	d_gene	CDR3nt	CDR3aa
NA	TRBV19	14	TRBJ2-1	TRBD1	TGTGCCAGTAAGGGGGACAGGTCCTACAATGAGCAGTTCTTC	CASKGDRSYNEQFF
NA	TRBV2	13	TRBJ1-1	NA	TGTGCCAGCAGTGTCCGAGGGAATGCTGAAGCTTTCTTT	CASSVRGNAEAFF
once	TRBV5-6	16	TRBJ2-1	TRBD2	TGTGCCAGCAGCTCCCGACTAGCGGGCGGCCCCAATGAGCAGTTCTTC	CASSSRLAGGPNEQFF
NA	TRBV7-6	13	TRBJ2-3	NA	TGTGCCAGCAGCCCTAGCGTGGCAGATACGCAGTATTTT	CASSPSVADTQYF
NA	TRBV7-3	13	TRBJ2-3	NA	TGTGCCAGCAGCAATAGCTACCCAGATACGCAGTATTTT	CASSNSYPDTQYF
NA	TRBV10-2	15	TRBJ2-5	TRBD2	TGCGCCAGCAGCGAAAGCGGGGGGGCCGGGGAGACCCAGTACTTC	CASSESGGAGETQYF
NA	TRBV6-1	13	TRBJ1-2	NA	TGTGCCAGCAGTGAAAAGGGGGACTATGGCTACACCTTC	CASSEKGDYGYTF
NA	TRBV2	15	TRBJ1-2	NA	TGTGCCAGCAGTGAACCATTTACCCAGTCGTTTGGCTACACCTTC	CASSEPFTQSFGYTF
NA	TRBV9	16	TRBJ1-6	TRBD1	TGTGCCAGCAGCGTAGGGGACAGGGGTTTGTTTTCACCCCTCCACTTT	CASSVGDRGLFSPLHF
NA	TRBV2	16	TRBJ1-2	NA	TGTGCCAGCGGCGGGACCTCCGAAGGTGGGAACTATGGCTACACCTTC	CASGGTSEGGNYGYTF
NA	TRBV12-3/TRBV12-4	13	TRBJ2-1	TRBD1	TGTGCCAGCAAGACAGGGACCTGGGATGAGCAGTTCTTC	CASKTGTWDEQFF
NA	TRBV2	12	TRBJ1-1	TRBD1	TGTGCCAGCAGTGTCCGGGACAGAAGGGCTTTCTTT	CASSVRDRRAFF
NA	TRBV18	13	TRBJ1-2	NA	TGTGCCAGCTCACCGAATGCGGATGGGGGCTACACCTTC	CASSPNADGGYTF
NA	TRBV10-1	14	TRBJ2-2	TRBD2	TGCGCCAGCAGGAGTAGCGGGGACACCGGGGAGCTGTTTTTT	CASRSSGDTGELFF
NA	TRBV2	15	TRBJ2-2	TRBD2	TGTGCCAGCATGGGACTAGGTGGCGACACCGGGGAGCTGTTTTTT	CASMGLGGDTGELFF
NA	TRBV19	14	TRBJ2-1	TRBD1	TGTGCCAGTAGCGGACAGGGGGCGTTTGGTGAGCAGTTCTTC	CASSGQGAFGEQFF
NA	TRBV27	21	TRBJ1-5	NA	TGTGCCAGCAGTTTCTCATATCCTAAAGACAGTAGGGCATATAGCAATCAGCCCCAGCATTTT	CASSFSYPKDSRAYSNQPQHF
NA	TRBV6-5	14	TRBJ1-2	NA	TGTGCCAGCAGCGGTGGCAGGGGCCGCTATGGCTACACCTTC	CASSGGRGRYGYTF
once	TRBV18	16	TRBJ2-7	NA	TGTGCCAGCTCACCAGCCCAGAGGGTGGAAGCGTACGAGCAGTACTTC	CASSPAQRVEAYEQYF
NA	TRBV3-1/TRBV3-2	14	TRBJ2-2	NA	TGTGCCAGCAGCCAAGGCGGCTACACCGGGGAGCTGTTTTTT	CASSQGGYTGELFF
few	TRBV10-3	14	TRBJ2-7	NA	TGTGCCATCTCCCGAGGAGGAGGGGCCTACGAGCAGTACTTC	CAISRGGGAYEQYF
NA	TRBV7-9	13	TRBJ1-6	TRBD1	TGTGCCAGCAGCCAACAGGGGGATTCACCCCTCCACTTT	CASSQQGDSPLHF
many	TRBV11-2	12	TRBJ2-7	NA	TGTGCCAGCAGCTTAGCAGGGAACGAGCAGTACTTC	CASSLAGNEQYF
NA	TRBV19	12	TRBJ1-1	NA	TGTGCCAGTAGTATCTCCGGGTCGCTGGCTTTCTTT	CASSISGSLAFF
NA	TRBV6-6	14	TRBJ2-7	TRBD1	TGTGCCAGCTCCGGGACAGCTAATTCCTACGAGCAGTACTTC	CASSGTANSYEQYF
NA	TRBV6-5	14	TRBJ2-7	TRBD1	TGTGCCAGCAGGCAGACAGGGTACCCCTACGAGCAGTACTTC	CASRQTGYPYEQYF
NA	TRBV30	14	TRBJ1-2	TRBD1	TGTGCCTGGAGTGTACCCCGACAGGGACACGGCTACACCTTC	CAWSVPRQGHGYTF
NA	TRBV2	16	TRBJ2-2	TRBD2	TGTGCCAGCAGTGAGGGGACTAGCGGGGGCCTGGGGAAGCTGTTTTTT	CASSEGTSGGLGKLFF
NA	TRBV19	14	TRBJ1-1	NA	TGTGCCAGTAGTAGGGACTCGGGGACCACTGAAGCTTTCTTT	CASSRDSGTTEAFF
NA	TRBV28	11	TRBJ2-3	TRBD1	TGTGCCAGCAACGCCGGACAGGGGTCGAATTTT	CASNAGQGSNF
few	TRBV4-1	17	TRBJ2-1	TRBD2	TGCGCCAGCAGCCGGGGACTAGCGGGAGGACGATACAATGAGCAGTTCTTC	CASSRGLAGGRYNEQFF
few	TRBV18	15	TRBJ1-3	NA	TGTGCCAGCTCACCACAACAGGGTAACGAAAACACCATATATTTT	CASSPQQGNENTIYF
NA	TRBV7-9	13	TRBJ1-2	TRBD1	TGTGCCAGCAGCTCCCAGGGGGCGGATGGCTACACCTTC	CASSSQGADGYTF
NA	TRBV12-3/TRBV12-4	12	TRBJ2-7	NA	TGTGCCAGCAGTGGGACTTTTCTTGAGCAGTACTTC	CASSGTFLEQYF
once	TRBV4-2	14	TRBJ2-7	NA	TGTGCCAGCAGCCAAGAGAAGGCAGGGGACGAGCAGTACTTC	CASSQEKAGDEQYF
NA	TRBV27	14	TRBJ1-1	NA	TGTGCCAGCAGTTCCACAGGGAATAGGGCTGAAGCTTTCTTT	CASSSTGNRAEAFF
NA	TRBV19	18	TRBJ2-7	TRBD2	TGTGCCAGTAGTATTTCCGGGACTAGCGGGGCTAGCTCCTACGAGCAGTACTTC	CASSISGTSGASSYEQYF
NA	TRBV5-1	14	TRBJ1-1	NA	TGCGCCAGCAGCTTGGAAGCACAGGGCTCCGGAGCTTTCTTT	CASSLEAQGSGAFF
NA	TRBV6-5	13	TRBJ1-1	NA	TGTGCCAGCAGTTACTCTCAGGGCACTGAAGCTTTCTTT	CASSYSQGTEAFF
NA	TRBV5-1	16	TRBJ1-1	TRBD1	TGCGCCAGCAGCTTCCGGGACAGGGTGGGGAACACTGAAGCTTTCTTT	CASSFRDRVGNTEAFF
NA	TRBV19	15	TRBJ1-5	NA	TGTGCCAGTAGTATAGTGGGGGGGAGCAATCAGCCCCAGCATTTT	CASSIVGGSNQPQHF
NA	TRBV12-3/TRBV12-4	13	TRBJ2-7	NA	TGTGCCAGCAGTTTGTGGCAGAACTACGAGCAGTACTTC	CASSLWQNYEQYF
NA	TRBV7-8	14	TRBJ2-7	TRBD2	TGTGCCAGCAGCCCGGGAGGGGGTATCTACGAGCAGTACTTC	CASSPGGGIYEQYF
NA	TRBV7-8	17	TRBJ2-1	TRBD2	TGTGCCAGCAGGCCTACTAGGACTAGCGGTTCCTACAATGAGCAGTTCTTC	CASRPTRTSGSYNEQFF
NA	TRBV11-2	15	TRBJ1-2	NA	TGTGCCAGCAAACCTGATCTGGGAGCTAACTATGGCTACACCTTC	CASKPDLGANYGYTF